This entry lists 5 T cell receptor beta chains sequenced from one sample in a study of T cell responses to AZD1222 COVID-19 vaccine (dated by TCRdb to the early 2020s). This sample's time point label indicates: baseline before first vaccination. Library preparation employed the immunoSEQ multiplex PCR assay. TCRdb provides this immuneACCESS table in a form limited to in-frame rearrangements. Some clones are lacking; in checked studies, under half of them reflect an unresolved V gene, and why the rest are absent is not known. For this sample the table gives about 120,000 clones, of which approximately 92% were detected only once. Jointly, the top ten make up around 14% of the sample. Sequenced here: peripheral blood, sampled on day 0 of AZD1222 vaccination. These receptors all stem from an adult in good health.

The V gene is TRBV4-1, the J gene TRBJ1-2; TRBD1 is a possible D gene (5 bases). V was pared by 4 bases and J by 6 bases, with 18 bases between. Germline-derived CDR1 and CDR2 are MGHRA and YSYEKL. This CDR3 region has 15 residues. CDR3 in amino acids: CASSPKYDSDDGYTF. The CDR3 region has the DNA TGCGCCAGCAGCCCGAAATATGACAGTGACGATGGCTACACCTTC.

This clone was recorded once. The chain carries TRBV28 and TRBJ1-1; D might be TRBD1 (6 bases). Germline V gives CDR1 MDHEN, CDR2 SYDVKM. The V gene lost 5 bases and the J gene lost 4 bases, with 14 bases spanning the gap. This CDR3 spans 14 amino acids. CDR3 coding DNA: TGTGCCAGCAGTGGTCACAGGGCGGGCACTGAAGCTTTCTTT. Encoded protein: CASSGHRAGTEAFF.

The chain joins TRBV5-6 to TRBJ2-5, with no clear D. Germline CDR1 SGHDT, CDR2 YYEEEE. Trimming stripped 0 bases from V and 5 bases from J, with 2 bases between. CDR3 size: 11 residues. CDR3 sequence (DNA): TGTGCCAGCAGCTTGGACGAGACCCAGTACTTC. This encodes CASSLDETQYF.

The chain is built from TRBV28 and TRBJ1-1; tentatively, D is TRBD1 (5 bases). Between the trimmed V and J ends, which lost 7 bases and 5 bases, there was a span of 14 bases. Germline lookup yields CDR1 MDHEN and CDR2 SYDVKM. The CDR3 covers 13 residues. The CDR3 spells CASTRWKGTEAFF. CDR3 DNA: TGTGCCAGCACCCGGTGGAAGGGGACTGAAGCTTTCTTT.

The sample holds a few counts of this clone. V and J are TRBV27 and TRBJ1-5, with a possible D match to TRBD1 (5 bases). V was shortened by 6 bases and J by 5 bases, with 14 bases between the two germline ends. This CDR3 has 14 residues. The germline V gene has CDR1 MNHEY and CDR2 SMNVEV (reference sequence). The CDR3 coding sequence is TGTGCCAGCAGGCCTCCAGGGAGAGATCAGCCCCAGCATTTT. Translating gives CASRPPGRDQPQHF.